This T cell receptor beta chain was identified during a study of shared clonotypes between healthy human individuals. As for the study in general: Researchers assigned three CD4 naive, three CD4 memory, two CD8 naive and one CD8 memory plate to each donor. The study's findings and limits: Clonotypes shared by all four donors outscored non-shared clonotypes in generation probability.

This was a deep-level run. The method was immunoSEQ multiplex PCR; TCRdb's version includes in-frame clones alone and lacks a portion of them. The sample holds about 1.4 million clones, approximately 96% seen once. This clone was found once. Antigen specificity is unknown. CD45RA-negative memory and CD45RA+ naive subsets were split from the CD4+ cells. The CDR3 runs 16 residues. Looked up from germline, CDR1 is MDHEN and CDR2 is SYDVKM. Deletions cut 4 bases from V and 0 bases from J, with 16 bases between. The V call is TRBV28, the J call TRBJ2-7; D may be TRBD2 (6 bases). The TCR originated in a man aged 25 to 40 in good health. Sequences were obtained from naive CD4+ T cells sorted from blood. This sample's subset: CD45RA+ positively selected. CDR3 loop: CASSSFGTASSYEQYF. The CDR3 DNA follows: TGTGCCAGCAGTTCCTTCGGGACTGCAAGCTCCTACGAGCAGTACTTC.